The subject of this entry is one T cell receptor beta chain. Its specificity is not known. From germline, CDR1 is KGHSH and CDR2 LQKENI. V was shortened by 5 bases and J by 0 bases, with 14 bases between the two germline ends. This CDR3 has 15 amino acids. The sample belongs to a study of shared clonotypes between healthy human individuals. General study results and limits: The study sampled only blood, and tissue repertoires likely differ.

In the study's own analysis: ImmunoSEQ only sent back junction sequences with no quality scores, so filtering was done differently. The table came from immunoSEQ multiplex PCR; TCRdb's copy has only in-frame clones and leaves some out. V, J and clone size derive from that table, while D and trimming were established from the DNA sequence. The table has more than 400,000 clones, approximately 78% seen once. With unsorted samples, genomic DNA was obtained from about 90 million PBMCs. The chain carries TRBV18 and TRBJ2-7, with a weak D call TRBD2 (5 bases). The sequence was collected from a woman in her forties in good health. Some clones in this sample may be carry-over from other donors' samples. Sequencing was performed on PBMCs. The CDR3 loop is CASSSGTRASYEQYF. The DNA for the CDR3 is TGTGCCAGCTCATCGGGAACACGGGCCTCCTACGAGCAGTACTTC.